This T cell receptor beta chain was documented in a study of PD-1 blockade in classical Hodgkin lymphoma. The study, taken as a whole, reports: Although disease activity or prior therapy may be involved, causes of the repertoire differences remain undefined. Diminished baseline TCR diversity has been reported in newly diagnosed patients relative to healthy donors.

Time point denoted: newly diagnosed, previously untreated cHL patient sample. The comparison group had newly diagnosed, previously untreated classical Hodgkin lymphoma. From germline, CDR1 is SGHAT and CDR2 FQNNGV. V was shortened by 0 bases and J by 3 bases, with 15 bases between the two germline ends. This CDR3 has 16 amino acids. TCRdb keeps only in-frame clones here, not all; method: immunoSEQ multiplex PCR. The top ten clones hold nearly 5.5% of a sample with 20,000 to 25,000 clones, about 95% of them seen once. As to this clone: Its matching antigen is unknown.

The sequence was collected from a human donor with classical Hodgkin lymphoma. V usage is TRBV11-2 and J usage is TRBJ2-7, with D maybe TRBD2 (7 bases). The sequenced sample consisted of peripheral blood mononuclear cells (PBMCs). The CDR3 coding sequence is TGTGCCAGCAGCTTAGAAGTGGGGGGGCCGATCTACGAGCAGTACTTC. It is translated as CASSLEVGGPIYEQYF.